This T cell receptor beta chain comes out of a study of blood T cell repertoires in COVID-19 (dated by TCRdb to 2018 to 2021). About the full investigation: Samples covering the acute and convalescent phases of COVID-19 were provided by collaborators in the United States, Italy and Spain. The material from the prospective study consisted of cDNA or gDNA derived from T cells, B-cell-depleted T cells, or PBMCs. The dataset comprised deeply sampled blood TCRbeta repertoires from subjects exposed to, actively infected with, or recovered from COVID-19. A freely available public database, intended as a resource for researchers studying the immune response to SARS-CoV-2, is where the repertoires were released. Samples came from the ongoing ImmuneRACE study (first 160 participants) plus 1,254 subjects from 6 global collaborators. Nearly every sample came with metadata listing a de-identified subject ID, COVID-19 status, age in years and sex. Where available, HLA class I and class II types were taken from metadata supplied by the sample provider and were not determined by assay-based typing.

Each collaborating institution followed its own protocols to collect whole blood in K2EDTA tubes. For TCRbeta analysis, collaborators shipped samples as frozen whole blood, isolated PBMCs, or DNA extracted from either of those sample types. Study-level results and caveats: The amount of clinical and demographic metadata varied by source and participant and was provided uncurated.

V is clipped by 7 bases and J by 4 bases, and the sequence between their germline boundaries is 13 bases long. Taken from the germline V gene, the CDR1 and CDR2 loops are MDHEN and SYDVKM. The cysteine opens and the phenylalanine closes a CDR3 of 13 amino acids. Only the CDR3 DNA stays, 39 bases, in frame from base 1. The immunoSEQ Assay, a bias-controlled multiplex PCR, was used to amplify TCRbeta CDR3 regions from genomic DNA. Regarding the original processing steps: Nucleated cell counts per sample were estimated from amplification of reference gene primers within the assay. To quantify the absolute abundance of each unique TCRbeta CDR3 rearrangement, sequence reads were collapsed and filtered. Productive Simpson clonality was computed per sample as the square root of Simpson's diversity index over productive rearrangements. Here the immuneACCESS table is served through TCRdb, limited to in-frame sequences with V and J called. Missing clones are a known gap in these copies; in checked studies unresolved V genes cover under half, and the rest lacks a known reason. V, J and clone size reflect that table, while D and trimming were determined from the DNA. The sample contains roughly 40,000 clones, roughly 84% of them found a single time. In total, the top ten clones hold less than 15% of the sample.

Regarding this clone: The antigen it binds to is not known. The record has no base qualities; no much larger clone is one base away.

This receptor chain uses TRBV28 and TRBJ1-2; the best D guess is TRBD1, with 6 bases matching. The sequence was collected from a woman in her 70s in a cohort sampled during active COVID-19. Sequencing was done on a sample of peripheral blood. For the CDR3, the sequence is CASTKPGVYGYTF. DNA sequence: TGTGCCAGCACAAAACCAGGGGTCTATGGCTACACCTTC.